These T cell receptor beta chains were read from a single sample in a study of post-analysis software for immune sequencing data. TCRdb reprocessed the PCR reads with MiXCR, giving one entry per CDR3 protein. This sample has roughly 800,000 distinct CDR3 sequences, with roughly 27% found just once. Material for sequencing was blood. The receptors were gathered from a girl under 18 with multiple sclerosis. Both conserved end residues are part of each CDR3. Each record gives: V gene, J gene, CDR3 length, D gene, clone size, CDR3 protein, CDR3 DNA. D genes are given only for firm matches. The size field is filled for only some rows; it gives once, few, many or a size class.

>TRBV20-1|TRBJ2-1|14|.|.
CSASVVNSYNEQFF
TGCAGTGCTAGTGTGGTTAACTCCTACAATGAGCAGTTCTTC
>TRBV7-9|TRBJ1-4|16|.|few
CASSTQQGATNEKLFF
TGTGCCAGCAGCACACAACAGGGTGCAACTAATGAAAAACTGTTTTTT
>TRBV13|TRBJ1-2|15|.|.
CASSLGGRVPYGYTF
TGTGCCAGCAGCTTAGGGGGGAGGGTCCCCTATGGCTACACCTTC
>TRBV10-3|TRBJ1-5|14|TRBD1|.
CAISKGQGGQPQHF
TGTGCCATCAGTAAGGGACAGGGGGGGCAGCCCCAGCATTTT
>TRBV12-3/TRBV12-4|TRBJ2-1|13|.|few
CASSPPMYNEQFF
TGTGCCAGCAGTCCGCCCATGTACAATGAGCAGTTCTTC
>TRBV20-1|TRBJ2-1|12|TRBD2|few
CSAERERNEQFF
TGCAGTGCGGAGCGGGAGCGAAATGAGCAGTTCTTC
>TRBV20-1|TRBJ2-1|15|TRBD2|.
CSARYSGRAYNEQFF
TGCAGTGCTAGATATAGCGGGAGGGCCTACAATGAGCAGTTCTTC
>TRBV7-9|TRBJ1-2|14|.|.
CASSLDGSGYGYTF
TGTGCCAGCAGCTTAGACGGGAGCGGCTATGGCTACACCTTC
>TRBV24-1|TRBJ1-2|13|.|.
CATSDSNREGYTF
TGTGCCACCAGTGATTCGAACAGGGAGGGCTACACCTTC
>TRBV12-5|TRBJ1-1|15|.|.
CASGLVRRGNTEAFF
TGTGCTAGTGGTTTGGTTCGCAGGGGGAACACTGAAGCTTTCTTT
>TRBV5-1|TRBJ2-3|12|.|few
CASSHGGDTQYF
TGCGCCAGCAGCCACGGGGGAGATACGCAGTATTTT
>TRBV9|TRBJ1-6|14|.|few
CASSVTGNNSPLHF
TGTGCCAGCAGCGTTACAGGGAATAATTCACCCCTCCACTTT
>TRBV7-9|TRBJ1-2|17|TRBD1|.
CASSHTGQGDLNYGYTF
TGTGCCAGCAGCCACACGGGACAGGGAGATCTTAACTATGGCTACACCTTC
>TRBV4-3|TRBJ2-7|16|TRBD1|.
CASSQGDRGLLYEQYF
TGCGCCAGCAGCCAAGGGGACAGAGGTCTCCTCTACGAGCAGTACTTC
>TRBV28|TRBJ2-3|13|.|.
CASRPSVADTQYF
TGTGCCAGCCGTCCTAGCGTGGCAGATACGCAGTATTTT
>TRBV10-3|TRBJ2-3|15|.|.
CAISWTDTNTDTQYF
TGTGCCATCAGTTGGACTGATACAAACACAGATACGCAGTATTTT
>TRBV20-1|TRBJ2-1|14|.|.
CSASPAGFSGEQFF
TGCAGTGCTAGCCCGGCGGGATTTTCTGGTGAGCAGTTCTTC
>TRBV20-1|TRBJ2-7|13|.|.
CSARRQGYNEQYF
TGCAGTGCTAGACGGCAGGGCTACAATGAGCAGTACTTC
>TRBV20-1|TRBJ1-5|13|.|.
CSSSLGGSQPQHF
TGCAGTTCAAGCCTGGGGGGGAGCCAGCCCCAGCATTTT
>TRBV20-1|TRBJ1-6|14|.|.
CSARETEGNSPLHF
TGCAGTGCTAGAGAGACAGAAGGTAATTCACCCCTCCACTTT
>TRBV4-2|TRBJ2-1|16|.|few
CASSQESRGLLDEQFF
TGTGCCAGCAGCCAAGAATCCAGGGGCCTTTTGGATGAGCAGTTCTTC
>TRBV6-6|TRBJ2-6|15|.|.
CASSFAGLGANVLTF
TGTGCCAGCAGTTTCGCGGGTCTTGGGGCCAACGTCCTGACTTTC
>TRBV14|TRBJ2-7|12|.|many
CASSQAGAEQYF
TGTGCCAGCAGCCAAGCGGGTGCCGAGCAGTACTTC
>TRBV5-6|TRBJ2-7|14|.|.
CASSLATFSYEQYF
TGTGCCAGCAGCTTGGCTACCTTCTCCTACGAGCAGTACTTC
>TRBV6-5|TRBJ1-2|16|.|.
CASSYKFAGSNYGYTF
TGTGCCAGCAGTTACAAATTCGCGGGGTCTAACTATGGCTACACCTTC
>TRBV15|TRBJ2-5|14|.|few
CATSRWDAQETQYF
TGTGCCACCAGCAGATGGGATGCCCAAGAGACCCAGTACTTC
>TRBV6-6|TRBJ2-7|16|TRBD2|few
CASSYSSGSGADEQYF
TGTGCCAGCAGTTACTCTAGCGGGAGCGGGGCGGACGAGCAGTACTTC
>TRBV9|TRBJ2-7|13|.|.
CASGEGAPYEQYF
TGCGCCAGTGGGGAAGGGGCTCCCTACGAGCAGTACTTC
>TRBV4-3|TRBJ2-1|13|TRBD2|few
CASSQAGGTSLFF
TGCGCCAGCAGCCAAGCGGGGGGGACTAGCCTGTTCTTC
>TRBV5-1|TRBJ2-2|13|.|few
CASSWDTYGELFF
TGCGCCAGCAGCTGGGACACTTACGGGGAGCTGTTTTTT
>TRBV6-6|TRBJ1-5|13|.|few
CASSYVGFQPQHF
TGTGCCAGCAGTTACGTTGGGTTCCAGCCCCAGCATTTT
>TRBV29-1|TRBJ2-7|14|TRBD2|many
CSVAGLAGVGEQYF
TGCAGCGTCGCGGGACTAGCGGGAGTCGGCGAGCAGTACTTC
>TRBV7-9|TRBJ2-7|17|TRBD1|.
CASSLPTDRGPSGEQYF
TGTGCCAGCAGCTTGCCCACGGACAGGGGCCCCTCGGGAGAGCAGTACTTC
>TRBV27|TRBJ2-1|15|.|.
CASSFSGENYNEQFF
TGTGCCAGCAGTTTCTCCGGAGAAAACTACAATGAGCAGTTCTTC
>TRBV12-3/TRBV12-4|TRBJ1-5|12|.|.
CASSWSRQPQHF
TGTGCCAGCAGTTGGAGTAGACAGCCCCAGCATTTT
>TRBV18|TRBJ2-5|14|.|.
CASSLNDGQETQYF
TGTGCCAGCTCACTAAACGACGGCCAAGAGACCCAGTACTTC
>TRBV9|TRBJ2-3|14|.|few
CASSTRIVTDTQYF
TGTGCCAGCAGCACCCGGATTGTCACAGATACGCAGTATTTT
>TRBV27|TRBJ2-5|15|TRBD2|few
CASSASGRAGETQYF
TGTGCCAGCAGTGCTAGCGGGAGGGCCGGGGAGACCCAGTACTTC
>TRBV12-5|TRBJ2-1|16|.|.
CASGRDGGSSYNEQFF
TGTGCTAGTGGCCGAGATGGTGGGAGCTCCTACAATGAGCAGTTCTTC
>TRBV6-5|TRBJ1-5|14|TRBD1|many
CASSYRQGGQPQHF
TGTGCCAGCAGTTACCGACAGGGTGGACAGCCCCAGCATTTT